This T cell receptor beta chain is drawn from a study of identical twins. cDNA molecules carried unique molecular identifiers, and template switching added a universal primer site. MiXCR was run by TCRdb on the 5' RACE reads, yielding one entry per CDR3 protein. The table lists 700,000 or so distinct CDR3 sequences, under 9% of them singletons. CDR1 and CDR2 (germline): MGHRA, YSYEKL. The length of the CDR3 is 12 residues. Trimming took 3 bases from V and 10 from J, leaving 11 bases between them. This clonotype was recorded at least ten times. These data were likewise used in another study, on yellow fever vaccine responses in identical twins.

The TCR originated in a woman aged 18-29 years in good health. V and J are TRBV4-1 and TRBJ2-3; D gene ambiguous. Material: PBMCs. CDR3 sequence (DNA): TGCGCCAGCAGCCATCTCCTCGGTGCGCAGTATTTT. Amino acid sequence: CASSHLLGAQYF.